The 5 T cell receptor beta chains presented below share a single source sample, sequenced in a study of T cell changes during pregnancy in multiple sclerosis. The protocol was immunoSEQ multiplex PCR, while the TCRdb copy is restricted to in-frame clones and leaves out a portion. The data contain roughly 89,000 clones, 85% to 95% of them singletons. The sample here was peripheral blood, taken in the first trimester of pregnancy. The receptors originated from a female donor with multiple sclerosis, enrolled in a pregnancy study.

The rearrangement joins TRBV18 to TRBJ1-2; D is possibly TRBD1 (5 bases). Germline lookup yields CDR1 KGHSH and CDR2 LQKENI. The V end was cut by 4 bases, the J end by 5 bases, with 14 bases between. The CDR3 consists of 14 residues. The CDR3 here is CASSQDQGPYGYTF. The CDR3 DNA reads TGTGCCAGCTCACAGGACCAGGGCCCTTATGGCTACACCTTC.

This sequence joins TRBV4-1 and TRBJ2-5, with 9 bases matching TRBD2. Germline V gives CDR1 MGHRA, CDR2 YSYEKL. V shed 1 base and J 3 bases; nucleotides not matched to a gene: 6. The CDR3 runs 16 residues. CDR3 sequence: CASSQAHSGGKETQYF. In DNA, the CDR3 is TGCGCCAGCAGCCAAGCTCATAGCGGGGGAAAAGAGACCCAGTACTTC.

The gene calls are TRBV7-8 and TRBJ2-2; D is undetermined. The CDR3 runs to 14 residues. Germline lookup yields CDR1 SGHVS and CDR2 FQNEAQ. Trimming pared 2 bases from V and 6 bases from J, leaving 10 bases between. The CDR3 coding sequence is TGTGCCAGCAGCTTATTCTTTCCGGCCGGGGAGCTGTTTTTT. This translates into CASSLFFPAGELFF. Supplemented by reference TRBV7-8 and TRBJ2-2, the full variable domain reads GAGVSQSPRYKVAKRGQDVALRCDPISGHVSLFWYQQALGQGPEFLTYFQNEAQLDKSGLPSDRFFAERPEGSVSTLKIQRTQQEDSAVYLCASSLFFPAGELFFGEGSRLTVL.

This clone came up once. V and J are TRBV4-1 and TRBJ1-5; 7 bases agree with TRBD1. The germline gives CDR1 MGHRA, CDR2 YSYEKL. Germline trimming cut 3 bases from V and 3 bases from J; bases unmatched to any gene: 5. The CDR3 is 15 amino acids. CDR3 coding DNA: TGCGCCAGCAGCCAGGGACAGAACCTCAATCAGCCCCAGCATTTT. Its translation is CASSQGQNLNQPQHF.

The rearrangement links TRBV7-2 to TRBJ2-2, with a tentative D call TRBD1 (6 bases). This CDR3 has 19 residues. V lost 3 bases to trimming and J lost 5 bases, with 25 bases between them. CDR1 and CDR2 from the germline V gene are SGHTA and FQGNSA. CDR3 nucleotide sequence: TGTGCCAGCAGCTTGGCGTGGCCGCGTTTACAGGGAAGGACCGGGGAGCTGTTTTTT. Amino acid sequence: CASSLAWPRLQGRTGELFF.